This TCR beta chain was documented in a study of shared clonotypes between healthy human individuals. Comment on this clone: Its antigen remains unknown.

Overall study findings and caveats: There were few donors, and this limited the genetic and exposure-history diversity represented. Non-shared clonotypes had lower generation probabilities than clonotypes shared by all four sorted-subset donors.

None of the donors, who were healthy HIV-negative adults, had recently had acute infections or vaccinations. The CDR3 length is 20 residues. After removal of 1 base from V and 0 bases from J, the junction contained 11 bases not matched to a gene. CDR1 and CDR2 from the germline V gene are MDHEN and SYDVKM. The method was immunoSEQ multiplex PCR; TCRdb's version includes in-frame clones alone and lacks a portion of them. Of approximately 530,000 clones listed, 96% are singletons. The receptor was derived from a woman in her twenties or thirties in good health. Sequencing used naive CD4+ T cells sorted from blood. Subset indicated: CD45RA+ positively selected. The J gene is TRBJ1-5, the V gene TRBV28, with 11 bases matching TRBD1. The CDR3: CASSLFRGQGATYSNQPQHF. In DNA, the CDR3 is TGTGCCAGCAGTTTATTCCGAGGACAGGGGGCTACGTATAGCAATCAGCCCCAGCATTTT. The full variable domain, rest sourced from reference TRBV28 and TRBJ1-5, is DVKVTQSSRYLVKRTGEKVFLECVQDMDHENMFWYRQDPGLGLRLIYFSYDVKMKEKGDIPEGYSVSREKKERFSLILESASTNQTSMYLCASSLFRGQGATYSNQPQHFGDGTRLSIL.